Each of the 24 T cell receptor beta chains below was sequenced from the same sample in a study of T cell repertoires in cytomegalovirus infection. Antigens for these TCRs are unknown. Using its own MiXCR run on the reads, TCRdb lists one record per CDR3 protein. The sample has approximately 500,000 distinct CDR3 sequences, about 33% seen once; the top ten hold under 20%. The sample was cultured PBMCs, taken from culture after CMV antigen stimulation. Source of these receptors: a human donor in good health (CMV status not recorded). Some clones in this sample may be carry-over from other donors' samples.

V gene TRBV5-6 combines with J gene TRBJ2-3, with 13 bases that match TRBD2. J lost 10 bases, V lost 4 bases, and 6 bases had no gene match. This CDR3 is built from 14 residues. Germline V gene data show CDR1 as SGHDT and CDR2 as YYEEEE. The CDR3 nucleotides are TGTGCCAGCAGCACGACTAGCGGGGGGCCTCCGCAGTATTTT. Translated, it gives CASSTTSGGPPQYF.

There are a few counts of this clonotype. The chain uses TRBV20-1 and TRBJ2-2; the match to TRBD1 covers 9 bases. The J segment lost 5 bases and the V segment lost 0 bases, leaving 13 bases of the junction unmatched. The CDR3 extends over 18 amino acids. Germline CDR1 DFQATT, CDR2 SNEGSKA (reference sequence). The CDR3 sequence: CSARDPSVGTGITGELFF. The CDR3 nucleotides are TGCAGTGCTAGAGATCCCTCCGTCGGGACAGGGATAACCGGGGAGCTGTTTTTT.

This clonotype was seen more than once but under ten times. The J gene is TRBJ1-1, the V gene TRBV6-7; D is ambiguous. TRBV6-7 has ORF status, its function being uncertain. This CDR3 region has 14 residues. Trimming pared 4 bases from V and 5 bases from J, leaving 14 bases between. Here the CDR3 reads CASSCPAWETEAFF. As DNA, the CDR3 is TGTGCCAGCAGTTGCCCGGCATGGGAGACTGAAGCTTTCTTT.

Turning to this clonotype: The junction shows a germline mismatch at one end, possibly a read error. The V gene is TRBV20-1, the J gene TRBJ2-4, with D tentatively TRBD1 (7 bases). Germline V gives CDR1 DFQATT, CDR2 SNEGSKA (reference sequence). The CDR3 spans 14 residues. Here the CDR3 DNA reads TGCAGCGCTAGTCTGACAGGGACTGCAAACATTCAGTACTTC. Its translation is CSASLTGTANIQYF.

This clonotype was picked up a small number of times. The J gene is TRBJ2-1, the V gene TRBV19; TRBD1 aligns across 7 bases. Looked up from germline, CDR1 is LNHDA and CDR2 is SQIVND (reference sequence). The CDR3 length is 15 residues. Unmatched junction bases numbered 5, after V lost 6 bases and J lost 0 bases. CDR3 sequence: CASRTDRSSYNEQFF. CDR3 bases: TGTGCCAGTAGGACGGACAGGAGCTCCTACAATGAGCAGTTCTTC.

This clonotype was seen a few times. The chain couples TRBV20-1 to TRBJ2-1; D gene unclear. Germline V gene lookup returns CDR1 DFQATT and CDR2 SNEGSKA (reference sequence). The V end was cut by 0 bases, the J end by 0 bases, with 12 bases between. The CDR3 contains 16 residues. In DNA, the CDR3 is TGCAGTGCTAGAGATTGGTCAGCTAGCTCCTACAATGAGCAGTTCTTC. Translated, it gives CSARDWSASSYNEQFF.

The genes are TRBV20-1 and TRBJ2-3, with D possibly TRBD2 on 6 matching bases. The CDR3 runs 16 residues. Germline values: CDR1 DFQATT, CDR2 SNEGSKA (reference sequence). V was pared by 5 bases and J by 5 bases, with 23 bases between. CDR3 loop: CSAPKGLPEVRDTQYF. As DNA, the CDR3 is TGCAGTGCTCCGAAGGGACTTCCAGAGGTTAGAGATACGCAGTATTTT.

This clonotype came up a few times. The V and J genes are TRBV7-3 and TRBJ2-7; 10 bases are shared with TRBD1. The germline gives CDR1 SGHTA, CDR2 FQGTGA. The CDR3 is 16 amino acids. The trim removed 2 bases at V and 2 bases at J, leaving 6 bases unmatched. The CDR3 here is CASSLGGQGRTYEQYF. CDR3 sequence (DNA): TGTGCCAGCAGCTTAGGGGGACAGGGGCGGACCTACGAGCAGTACTTC.

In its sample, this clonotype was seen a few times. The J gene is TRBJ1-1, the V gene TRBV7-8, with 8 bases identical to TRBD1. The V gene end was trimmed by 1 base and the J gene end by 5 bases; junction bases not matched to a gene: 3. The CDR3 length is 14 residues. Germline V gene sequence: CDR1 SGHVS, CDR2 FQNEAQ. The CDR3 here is CASSLGQGWTEAFF. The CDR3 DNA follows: TGTGCCAGCAGCTTAGGACAGGGGTGGACTGAAGCTTTCTTT. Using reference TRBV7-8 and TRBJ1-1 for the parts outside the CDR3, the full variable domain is GAGVSQSPRYKVAKRGQDVALRCDPISGHVSLFWYQQALGQGPEFLTYFQNEAQLDKSGLPSDRFFAERPEGSVSTLKIQRTQQEDSAVYLCASSLGQGWTEAFFGQGTRLTVV.

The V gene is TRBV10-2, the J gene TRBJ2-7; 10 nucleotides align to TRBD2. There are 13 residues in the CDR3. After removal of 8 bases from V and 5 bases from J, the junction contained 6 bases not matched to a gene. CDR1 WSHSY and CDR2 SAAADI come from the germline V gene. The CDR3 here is CASGIAGGDEQYV. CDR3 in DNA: TGCGCCAGCGGAATAGCGGGAGGCGACGAGCAGTACGTC.

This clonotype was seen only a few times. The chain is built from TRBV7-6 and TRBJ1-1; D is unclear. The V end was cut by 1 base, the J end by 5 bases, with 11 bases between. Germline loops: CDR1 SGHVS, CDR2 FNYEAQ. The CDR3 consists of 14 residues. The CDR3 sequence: CASSLVLGLTEAFF. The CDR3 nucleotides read TGTGCCAGCAGCTTAGTACTAGGGTTGACTGAAGCTTTCTTT.

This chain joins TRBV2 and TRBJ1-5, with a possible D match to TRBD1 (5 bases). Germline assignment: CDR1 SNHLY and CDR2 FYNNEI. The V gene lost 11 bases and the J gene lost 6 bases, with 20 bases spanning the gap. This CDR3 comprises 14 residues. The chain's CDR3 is CASMSGRGGQPQHF. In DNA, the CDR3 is TGTGCCTCCATGTCAGGGCGAGGAGGTCAGCCCCAGCATTTT. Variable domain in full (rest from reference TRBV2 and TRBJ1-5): EPEVTQTPSHQVTQMGQEVILRCVPISNHLYFYWYRQILGQKVEFLVSFYNNEISEKSEIFDDQFSVERPDGSNFTLKIRSTKLEDSAMYFCASMSGRGGQPQHFGDGTRLSIL.

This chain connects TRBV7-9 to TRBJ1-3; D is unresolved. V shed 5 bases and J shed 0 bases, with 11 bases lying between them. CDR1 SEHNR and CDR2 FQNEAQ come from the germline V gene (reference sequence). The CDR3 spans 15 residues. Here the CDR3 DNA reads TGTGCCAGCAGCAACGACGGAAGCTCTGGAAACACCATATATTTT. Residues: CASSNDGSSGNTIYF.

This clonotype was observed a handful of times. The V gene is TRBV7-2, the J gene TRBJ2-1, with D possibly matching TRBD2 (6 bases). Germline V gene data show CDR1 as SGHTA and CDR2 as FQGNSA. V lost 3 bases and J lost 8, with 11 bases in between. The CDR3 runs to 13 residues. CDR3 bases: TGTGCCAGCAGCTTGACTAGACGGGATGAGCAGTTCTTC. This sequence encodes CASSLTRRDEQFF.

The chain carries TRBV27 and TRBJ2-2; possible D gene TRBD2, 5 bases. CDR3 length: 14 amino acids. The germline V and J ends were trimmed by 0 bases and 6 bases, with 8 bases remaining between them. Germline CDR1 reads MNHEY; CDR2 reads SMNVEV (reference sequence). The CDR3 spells CASSLSPGAGELFF. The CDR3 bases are TGTGCCAGCAGTTTATCCCCCGGGGCCGGGGAGCTGTTTTTT.

The DNA for the CDR3 is TGTGCCACCAGTGATTTCCGGACCCCCTCAATAAATGAGCAGTTCTTC. Protein sequence: CATSDFRTPSINEQFF. The genes are TRBV24-1 and TRBJ2-1; D unresolved. The germline CDR1 and CDR2 sequences are KGHDR and SFDVKD. Trimming left V 1 base short and J 7 bases short, with 16 bases between. The CDR3 is 16 amino acids.

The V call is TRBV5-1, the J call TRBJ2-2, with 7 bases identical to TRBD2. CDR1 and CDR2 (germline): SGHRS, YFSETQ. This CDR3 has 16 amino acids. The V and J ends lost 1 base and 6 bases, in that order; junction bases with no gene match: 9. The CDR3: CASSLLAGVGAGELFF. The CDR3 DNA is TGCGCCAGCAGCTTGTTGGCGGGAGTTGGCGCCGGGGAGCTGTTTTTT.

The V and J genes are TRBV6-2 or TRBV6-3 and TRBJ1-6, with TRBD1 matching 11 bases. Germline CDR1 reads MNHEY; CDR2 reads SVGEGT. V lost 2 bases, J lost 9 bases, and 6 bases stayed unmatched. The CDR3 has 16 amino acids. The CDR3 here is CASSYDRTGGTSPLHF. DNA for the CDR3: TGTGCCAGCAGTTACGATCGGACAGGGGGCACTTCACCCCTCCACTTT.

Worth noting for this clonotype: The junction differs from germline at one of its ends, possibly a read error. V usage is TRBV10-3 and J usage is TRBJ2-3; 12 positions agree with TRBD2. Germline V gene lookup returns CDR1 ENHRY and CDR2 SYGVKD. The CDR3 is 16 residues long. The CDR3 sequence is CPIRLRLAGETDTQYF. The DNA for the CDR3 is TGTCCCATCAGGCTACGACTAGCGGGAGAGACAGATACGCAGTATTTT.

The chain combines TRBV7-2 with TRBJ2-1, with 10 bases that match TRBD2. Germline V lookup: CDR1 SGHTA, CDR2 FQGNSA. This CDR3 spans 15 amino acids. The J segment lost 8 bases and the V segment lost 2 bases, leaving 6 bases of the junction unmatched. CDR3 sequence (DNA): TGTGCCAGCAGCTTACGAGCGGGAGGGACCCATGAGCAGTTCTTC. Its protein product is CASSLRAGGTHEQFF.

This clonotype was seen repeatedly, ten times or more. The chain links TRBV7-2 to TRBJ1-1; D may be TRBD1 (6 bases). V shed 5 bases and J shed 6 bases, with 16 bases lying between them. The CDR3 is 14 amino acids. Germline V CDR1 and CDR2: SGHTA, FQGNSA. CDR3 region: CASSPRTGTAEAFF. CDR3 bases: TGTGCCAGCAGCCCTCGAACAGGGACGGCTGAAGCTTTCTTT.

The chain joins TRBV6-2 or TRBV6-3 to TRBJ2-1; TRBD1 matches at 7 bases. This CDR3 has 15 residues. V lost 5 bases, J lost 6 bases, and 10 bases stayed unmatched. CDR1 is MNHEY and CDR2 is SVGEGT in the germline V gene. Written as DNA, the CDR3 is TGTGCCAGCAGTGACAGGGAATCGATAGGCAATGAGCAGTTCTTC. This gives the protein CASSDRESIGNEQFF.

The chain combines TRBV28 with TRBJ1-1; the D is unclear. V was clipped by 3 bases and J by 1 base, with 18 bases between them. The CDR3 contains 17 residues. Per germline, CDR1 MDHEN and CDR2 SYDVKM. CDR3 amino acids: CASSLKMRPRWNTEAFF. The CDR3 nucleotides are TGTGCCAGCAGTTTGAAAATGAGACCCCGGTGGAACACTGAAGCTTTCTTT. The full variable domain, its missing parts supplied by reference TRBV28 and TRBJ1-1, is DVKVTQSSRYLVKRTGEKVFLECVQDMDHENMFWYRQDPGLGLRLIYFSYDVKMKEKGDIPEGYSVSREKKERFSLILESASTNQTSMYLCASSLKMRPRWNTEAFFGQGTRLTVV.

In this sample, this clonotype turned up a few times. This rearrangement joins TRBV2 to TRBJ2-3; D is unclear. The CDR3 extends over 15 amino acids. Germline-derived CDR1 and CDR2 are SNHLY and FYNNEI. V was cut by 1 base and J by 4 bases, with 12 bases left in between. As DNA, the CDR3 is TGTGCCAGCAGTGAAGGCATATGGGATCCAGATACGCAGTATTTT. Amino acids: CASSEGIWDPDTQYF.